This T cell receptor beta chain was recovered during a study of T-cell memory formation after mild COVID-19. Study-wide context: Clustering of TCRs was largely donor specific.

One entry per CDR3 protein results from TCRdb running MiXCR on the 5' RACE reads. The table includes 57,000 or so distinct CDR3 sequences, 9.3% detected once. This clonotype appeared many times. Its specificity is not known. Study conclusions and caveats: Those CD4+ clones that contracted were mainly in CM and EM (CD8+ ones in EMRA).

V was clipped by 0 bases and J by 1 base; unmatched bases: 1. Germline CDR1 and CDR2: SGHTA and FQGNSA. CDR3 length: 16 amino acids. The V gene is TRBV7-2, the J gene TRBJ2-2; TRBD2 agrees at 8 bases. The source of this sequence is a man between 18 and 35 years old who had mild COVID-19 (a few samples of this study predate the infection). Cell type and time point are not known. Source material: PBMCs or a T cell subset sorted from them (not recorded which). The CDR3 reads CASSLALAGNTGELFF. The DNA for the CDR3 is TGTGCCAGCAGCTTAGCCCTAGCGGGGAACACCGGGGAGCTGTTTTTT.